These T cell receptor beta chains were read from a single sample in a study of PD-1 blockade in classical Hodgkin lymphoma. The protocol was immunoSEQ multiplex PCR, while the TCRdb copy is restricted to in-frame clones and leaves out a portion. The table has about 43,000 clones, roughly three quarters seen once. Sequences were derived from peripheral blood mononuclear cells (PBMCs), sampled before the second cycle of nivolumab. Receptor source: a human donor with classical Hodgkin lymphoma. Both conserved end residues are part of each CDR3. The order of the fields is clone size, V gene, D gene, J gene, CDR3 protein, CDR3 DNA. A D gene is named only where the DNA matches it firmly. Rows may omit the clone size; those that give it use once, few, many or a size class.

abundance: NA; v_gene: TRBV10-3; d_gene: TRBD2; j_gene: TRBJ2-1; CDR3aa: CAISGASGRATNTNEQFF; CDR3nt: TGTGCCATCAGTGGCGCTAGCGGGAGGGCAACGAACACGAATGAGCAGTTCTTC
abundance: NA; v_gene: TRBV7-8; d_gene: NA; j_gene: TRBJ1-3; CDR3aa: CASSSTQFPRVGDTIYF; CDR3nt: TGTGCCAGCAGCTCCACCCAATTCCCCAGGGTAGGAGACACCATATATTTT
abundance: few; v_gene: TRBV30; d_gene: NA; j_gene: TRBJ2-5; CDR3aa: CAWSVSHQETQYF; CDR3nt: TGTGCCTGGAGTGTCTCCCACCAAGAGACCCAGTACTTC
abundance: NA; v_gene: TRBV28; d_gene: NA; j_gene: TRBJ1-2; CDR3aa: CASSLTVSGGYTF; CDR3nt: TGTGCCAGCAGTTTAACGGTCAGTGGTGGCTACACCTTC
abundance: NA; v_gene: TRBV10-1; d_gene: NA; j_gene: TRBJ1-4; CDR3aa: CASRYPRTNEKLFF; CDR3nt: TGCGCCAGCAGATACCCCAGGACCAATGAAAAACTGTTTTTT
abundance: NA; v_gene: TRBV4-3; d_gene: NA; j_gene: TRBJ2-1; CDR3aa: CASSQDRGLGENEQFF; CDR3nt: TGCGCCAGCAGCCAAGATCGGGGTCTGGGGGAAAATGAGCAGTTCTTC
abundance: NA; v_gene: TRBV29-1; d_gene: NA; j_gene: TRBJ2-7; CDR3aa: CSVDVFSRGGYEQYF; CDR3nt: TGCAGCGTCGACGTTTTTAGTAGGGGGGGTTACGAGCAGTACTTC
abundance: NA; v_gene: TRBV11-2; d_gene: NA; j_gene: TRBJ2-2; CDR3aa: CASSFFAQEIHRELFF; CDR3nt: TGTGCCAGCAGCTTTTTCGCACAGGAGATCCACCGGGAGCTGTTTTTT
abundance: once; v_gene: TRBV18; d_gene: TRBD1; j_gene: TRBJ1-2; CDR3aa: CASSDRGDYGYTF; CDR3nt: TGTGCCAGCTCAGACAGGGGAGACTATGGCTACACCTTC
abundance: NA; v_gene: TRBV19; d_gene: TRBD2; j_gene: TRBJ2-3; CDR3aa: CASSMTSGGSMTDTQYF; CDR3nt: TGTGCCAGTAGTATGACTAGCGGGGGCTCGATGACAGATACGCAGTATTTT
abundance: NA; v_gene: TRBV19; d_gene: TRBD2; j_gene: TRBJ2-7; CDR3aa: CATAASGSYEQYF; CDR3nt: TGTGCCACCGCTGCTAGCGGGAGCTACGAGCAGTACTTC
abundance: NA; v_gene: TRBV4-3; d_gene: TRBD1; j_gene: TRBJ1-1; CDR3aa: CASSQERGGTVNTEAFF; CDR3nt: TGCGCCAGCAGCCAAGAGAGAGGGGGGACAGTGAACACTGAAGCTTTCTTT
abundance: once; v_gene: TRBV4-3; d_gene: NA; j_gene: TRBJ2-7; CDR3aa: CASSPGTSHEQYF; CDR3nt: TGCGCCAGCAGCCCAGGGACAAGCCACGAGCAGTACTTC
abundance: NA; v_gene: TRBV7-9; d_gene: NA; j_gene: TRBJ2-2; CDR3aa: CASSLRRSTGELFF; CDR3nt: TGTGCCAGCAGCCTCCGAAGGAGCACGGGGGAGCTGTTTTTT
abundance: NA; v_gene: TRBV5-8; d_gene: NA; j_gene: TRBJ1-6; CDR3aa: CASSLRGNSPLHF; CDR3nt: TGTGCCAGCAGCTTGAGAGGGAATTCACCCCTCCACTTT
abundance: NA; v_gene: TRBV6-6; d_gene: NA; j_gene: TRBJ1-4; CDR3aa: CASSLGRFNEKLFF; CDR3nt: TGTGCCAGCAGCCTGGGACGGTTTAATGAAAAACTGTTTTTT
abundance: NA; v_gene: TRBV6-5; d_gene: NA; j_gene: TRBJ1-6; CDR3aa: CASIPGMGYPSPLHF; CDR3nt: TGTGCCAGCATCCCAGGGATGGGTTATCCTTCACCCCTCCACTTT
abundance: NA; v_gene: TRBV4-3; d_gene: TRBD1; j_gene: TRBJ2-7; CDR3aa: CASSQDWGQSYEQYF; CDR3nt: TGCGCCAGCAGCCAAGATTGGGGACAGTCCTACGAGCAGTACTTC
abundance: NA; v_gene: TRBV18; d_gene: TRBD1; j_gene: TRBJ1-2; CDR3aa: CASSPGTGSYGYTF; CDR3nt: TGTGCCAGCTCACCCGGGACAGGGTCCTATGGCTACACCTTC
abundance: few; v_gene: TRBV7-8; d_gene: TRBD2; j_gene: TRBJ2-2; CDR3aa: CASSTLPGLAVGELFF; CDR3nt: TGTGCCAGCAGCACCCTTCCGGGACTAGCGGTCGGGGAGCTGTTTTTT
abundance: NA; v_gene: TRBV27; d_gene: NA; j_gene: TRBJ1-2; CDR3aa: CASSLTENYGYTF; CDR3nt: TGTGCCAGCAGTTTGACCGAGAACTATGGCTACACCTTC
abundance: NA; v_gene: TRBV4-3; d_gene: NA; j_gene: TRBJ1-3; CDR3aa: CASSQAPDSAGNTIYF; CDR3nt: TGCGCCAGCAGCCAAGCCCCGGACAGCGCTGGAAACACCATATATTTT
abundance: NA; v_gene: TRBV2; d_gene: NA; j_gene: TRBJ2-7; CDR3aa: CASSPSYEQYF; CDR3nt: TGTGCCAGCAGCCCTTCCTACGAGCAGTACTTC